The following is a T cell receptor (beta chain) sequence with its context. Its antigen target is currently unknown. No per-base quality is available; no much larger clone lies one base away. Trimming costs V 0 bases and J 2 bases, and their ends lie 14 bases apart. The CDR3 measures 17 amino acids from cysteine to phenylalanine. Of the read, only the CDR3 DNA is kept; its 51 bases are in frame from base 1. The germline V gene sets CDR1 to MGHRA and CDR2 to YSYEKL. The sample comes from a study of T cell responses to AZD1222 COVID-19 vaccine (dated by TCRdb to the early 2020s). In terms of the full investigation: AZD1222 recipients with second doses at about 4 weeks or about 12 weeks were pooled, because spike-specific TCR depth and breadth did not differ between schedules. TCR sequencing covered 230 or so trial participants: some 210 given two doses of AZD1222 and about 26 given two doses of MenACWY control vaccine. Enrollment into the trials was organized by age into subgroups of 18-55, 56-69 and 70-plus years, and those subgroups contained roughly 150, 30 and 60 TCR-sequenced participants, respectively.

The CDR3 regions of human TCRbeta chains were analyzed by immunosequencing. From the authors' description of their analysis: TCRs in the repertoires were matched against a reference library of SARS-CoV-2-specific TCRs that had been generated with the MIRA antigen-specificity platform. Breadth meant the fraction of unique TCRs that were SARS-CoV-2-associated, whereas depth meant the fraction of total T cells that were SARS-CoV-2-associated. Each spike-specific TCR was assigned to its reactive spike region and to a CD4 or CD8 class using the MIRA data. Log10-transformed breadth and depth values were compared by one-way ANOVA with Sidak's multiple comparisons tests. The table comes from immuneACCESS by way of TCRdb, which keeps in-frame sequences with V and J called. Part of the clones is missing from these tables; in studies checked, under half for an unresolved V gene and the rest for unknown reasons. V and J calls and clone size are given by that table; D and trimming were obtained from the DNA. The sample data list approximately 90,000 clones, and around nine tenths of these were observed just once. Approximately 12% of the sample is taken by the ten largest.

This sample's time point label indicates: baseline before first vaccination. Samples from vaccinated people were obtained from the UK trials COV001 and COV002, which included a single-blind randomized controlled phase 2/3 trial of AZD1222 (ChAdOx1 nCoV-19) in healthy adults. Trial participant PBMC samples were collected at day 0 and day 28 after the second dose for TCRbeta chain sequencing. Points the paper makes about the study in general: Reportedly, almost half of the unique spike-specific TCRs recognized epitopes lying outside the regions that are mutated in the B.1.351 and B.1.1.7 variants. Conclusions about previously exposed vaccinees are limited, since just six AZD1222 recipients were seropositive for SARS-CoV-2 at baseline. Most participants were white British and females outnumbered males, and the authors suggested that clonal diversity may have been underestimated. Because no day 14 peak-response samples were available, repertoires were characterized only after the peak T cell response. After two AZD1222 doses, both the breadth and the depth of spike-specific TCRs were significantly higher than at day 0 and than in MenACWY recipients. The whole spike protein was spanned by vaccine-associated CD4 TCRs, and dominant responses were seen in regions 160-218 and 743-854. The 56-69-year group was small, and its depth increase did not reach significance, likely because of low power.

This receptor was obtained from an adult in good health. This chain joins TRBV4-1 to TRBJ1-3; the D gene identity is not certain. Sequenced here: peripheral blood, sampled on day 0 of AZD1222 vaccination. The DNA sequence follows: TGCGCCAGCAGCCAAGATTTAGGGATGGGAGCTGGAAACACCATATATTTT. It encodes CASSQDLGMGAGNTIYF.